Listed here are 27 T cell receptor beta chains from one sample, sequenced in a study of blood T cells in healthy people across ages. The second PCR ran about 6 to 12 cycles with a sample-barcoded 5' primer and J-beta primers. TCRdb analysed the 5' RACE reads with MiXCR anew, one entry per CDR3 protein. In the table there are roughly 1 million distinct CDR3 sequences, approximately 25% of which are singletons. This sample also appeared in a second study, on T cells of mothers and their children.

The sample consisted of blood. These receptors came from a girl aged 2 to 10 in good health.

The V call is TRBV7-9, the J call TRBJ1-4; 7 bases are shared with TRBD1. Germline V gene sequence: CDR1 SEHNR, CDR2 FQNEAQ (reference sequence). V dropped 7 bases and J dropped 7; count of bases not matched to a gene: 6. The CDR3 is 13 amino acids. This chain's CDR3 is CASTSDRAEKLFF. The CDR3 DNA reads TGTGCCAGCACCTCCGACAGGGCTGAAAAACTGTTTTTT.

This clonotype was seen many times. The rearrangement uses TRBV9 and TRBJ2-1; TRBD1 or TRBD2 may be the D gene (6 bases each). With 3 bases removed from V and 5 bases from J, the gap between germline ends came to 15 bases. The CDR3 is made up of 15 amino acids. CDR1 is SGDLS, CDR2 YYNGEE, per germline. CDR3 DNA sequence: TGTGCCAGCAGCGAACAGGGTTGGGGGGACAATGAGCAGTTCTTC. Residues: CASSEQGWGDNEQFF.

This sequence joins TRBV3-1 and TRBJ2-5, with 9 positions matching TRBD2. The J segment lost 3 bases and the V segment lost 1 base, leaving 6 bases of the junction unmatched. The germline CDR1 and CDR2 sequences are LGHDT and YNNKEL (reference sequence). The length of the CDR3 is 16 residues. CDR3 region: CASSQGAGGPEETQYF. The CDR3 DNA is TGTGCCAGCAGCCAAGGGGCGGGGGGGCCCGAAGAGACCCAGTACTTC.

This clonotype was observed a handful of times. The chain has TRBV20-1 and TRBJ2-2, with D perhaps TRBD2 (5 bases). The CDR3 runs 15 residues. The V and J ends lost 0 bases and 4 bases respectively, with 12 bases between them. The germline gives CDR1 DFQATT, CDR2 SNEGSKA (reference sequence). The CDR3 region is CSAREEERGTGELFF. The CDR3 DNA follows: TGCAGTGCTAGAGAGGAGGAGCGTGGCACCGGGGAGCTGTTTTTT.

The chain couples TRBV27 to TRBJ2-7; possibly TRBD2 for D (5 bases). The CDR3 loop spans 16 amino acids. V shed 4 bases and J shed 1 base, with 17 bases lying between them. In germline, CDR1 is MNHEY, CDR2 SMNVEV (reference sequence). In DNA form, the CDR3 reads TGTGCCAGCAGTTCCCTCCTTAGCGCCCCTTCCTACGAGCAGTACTTC. Encoded protein: CASSSLLSAPSYEQYF.

This chain connects TRBV7-2 to TRBJ1-4; D may be TRBD1 (6 bases). This CDR3 has 16 amino acids. Germline CDR1 and CDR2: SGHTA and FQGNSA. V lost 1 base to trimming and J lost 9 bases, with 18 bases between them. The CDR3 region is CASSLDGGALGQKLFF. In nucleotides, the CDR3 is TGTGCCAGCAGCTTAGATGGGGGGGCATTAGGGCAAAAACTGTTTTTT.

The rearrangement uses TRBV10-3 and TRBJ2-1, with a weak D call TRBD2 (6 bases). The CDR3 loop spans 15 amino acids. Trimming shortened V by 5 bases and J by 3 bases, and 14 bases separated the two germline ends. The germline CDR1 and CDR2 sequences are ENHRY and SYGVKD. DNA for the CDR3: TGTGCCATCAGTTACCGGGACTTGGGCTACAATGAGCAGTTCTTC. It yields the protein CAISYRDLGYNEQFF.

This clonotype was seen many times. The chain is built from TRBV6-2 or TRBV6-3 and TRBJ2-4; D uncertain. The V gene lost 0 bases and the J gene lost 7 bases, with 4 bases spanning the gap. The CDR3 covers 12 residues. Germline V gene data show CDR1 as MNHEY and CDR2 as SVGEGT. Written as DNA, the CDR3 is TGTGCCAGCAGTTACTCGACGAACATTCAGTACTTC. Protein sequence: CASSYSTNIQYF.

The chain recombines TRBV14 with TRBJ2-3; no clear D. V was pared by 3 bases and J by 6 bases, with 13 bases between. CDR3 length: 14 residues. Germline V lookup: CDR1 SGHDN, CDR2 FVKESK. The CDR3 DNA is TGTGCCAGCAGCCATCCGACTGTGGTGGATACGCAGTATTTT. This gives the protein CASSHPTVVDTQYF.

This clonotype has at least ten counts. V and J are TRBV4-1 and TRBJ1-2; 9 positions match TRBD1. Trimming took 4 bases from V and 6 from J; bases not matched to a gene: 9. The CDR3 has 15 residues. From germline, CDR1 is MGHRA and CDR2 YSYEKL. For the CDR3, the DNA is TGCGCCAGCAGCCTCCGGGACAGGGATTCAGATGGCTACACCTTC. Its translation: CASSLRDRDSDGYTF.

J is TRBJ2-5 and V is TRBV29-1, with unresolved D. The CDR3 contains 15 residues. Trimming pared 8 bases from V and 5 bases from J, leaving 24 bases between. CDR1 is SQVTM, CDR2 ANQGSEA, per germline. CDR3 in DNA: TGCAGCTTGACCCCCGGTTCGGCCCCAATGGAGACCCAGTACTTC. Encoded protein: CSLTPGSAPMETQYF.

Concerning this clonotype itself: One end of the junction varies from germline; a read error may be responsible. This chain joins TRBV5-1 and TRBJ1-1, with D perhaps TRBD1 (6 bases). Germline assignment: CDR1 SGHRS and CDR2 YFSETQ. The CDR3 runs 15 residues. In nucleotides, the CDR3 is TGCGCCAGCAGCTTGGTGGCTGGGCAGGGGCTGGAAGCTTCCTTT. Its protein is CASSLVAGQGLEASF. The whole variable domain, filled in from reference TRBV5-1 and TRBJ1-1, reads KAGVTQTPRYLIKTRGQQVTLSCSPISGHRSVSWYQQTPGQGLQFLFEYFSETQRNKGNFPGRFSGRQFSNSRSEMNVSTLELGDSALYLCASSLVAGQGLEASFGQGTRLTVV.

For the CDR3, the DNA is TGTGCCATCAGTGAGACCGGATTAGTCCAAGCCTACGAGCAGTACTTC. Translating gives CAISETGLVQAYEQYF. The chain carries TRBV10-3 and TRBJ2-7, with D unresolved. Trimming removed 2 bases at V and 2 bases at J, with 16 bases between. Germline V gene lookup returns CDR1 ENHRY and CDR2 SYGVKD. The CDR3 covers 16 residues.

Comment on this clonotype: The germline gene is not matched at one end of the junction; a read error may be the cause. The chain carries TRBV4-3 and TRBJ2-3; no clear D. The CDR3 runs 15 residues. Germline V lookup: CDR1 LGHNA, CDR2 YSLEER. CDR3 DNA sequence: TGCGCCAGCGGCCAAGAACGGAACTTCGGAGATACGCAGTATTTT. Its protein is CASGQERNFGDTQYF.

The chain is built from TRBV12-3 or TRBV12-4 and TRBJ2-5; D is undetermined. Trimming took off 8 bases at V and 5 bases at J, with 18 bases between the two ends. The CDR3 runs to 14 residues. CDR3: CASADAYVSETQYF. As DNA, the CDR3 is TGTGCCAGCGCCGACGCTTACGTCTCTGAGACCCAGTACTTC.

The chain has TRBV20-1 and TRBJ1-5; maybe TRBD1 (5 bases). Germline V gene lookup returns CDR1 DFQATT and CDR2 SNEGSKA (reference sequence). Trimming removed 3 bases at V and 5 bases at J, with 11 bases between. The CDR3 totals 13 residues. The chain's CDR3 is CSASVGTYQPQHF. The DNA for the CDR3 is TGCAGTGCTAGTGTGGGGACCTATCAGCCCCAGCATTTT.

Only a few counts were recorded for this clonotype. The V and J genes are TRBV29-1 and TRBJ2-5; weak D call: TRBD1 (6 bases). Germline V gene data show CDR1 as SQVTM and CDR2 as ANQGSEA. The ends were cut back, 0 bases at V and 4 bases at J, with 6 bases in the middle. The CDR3 has 12 amino acids. The CDR3 DNA is TGCAGCGTTGAAGAGGACAGAGAGACCCAGTACTTC. It translates to CSVEEDRETQYF.

The V call is TRBV10-3, the J call TRBJ2-7, with a tentative D call TRBD1 (6 bases). The germline V gene encodes CDR1 ENHRY and CDR2 SYGVKD. The CDR3 contains 12 residues. Trimming shortened V by 9 bases and J by 6 bases, and 15 bases separated the two germline ends. The CDR3 protein is CAMRPWGREQYF. DNA for the CDR3: TGTGCCATGAGGCCCTGGGGGCGCGAGCAGTACTTC.

The sample holds one count of this clonotype. The chain links TRBV7-2 to TRBJ1-2; D is uncertain. CDR1 is SGHTA and CDR2 is FQGNSA in the germline V gene. Trimming pared 2 bases from V and 11 bases from J, leaving 3 bases between. CDR3 length equals 9 residues. The CDR3 coding sequence is TGTGCCAGCAGCTTATCTTACACCTTC. Its protein product is CASSLSYTF.

V usage is TRBV20-1 and J usage is TRBJ1-2; 10 nucleotides align to TRBD1. Trimming at V came to 0 bases and at J to 5 bases, leaving 9 bases not matched to a gene. The CDR3 length is 16 residues. Per germline, CDR1 DFQATT and CDR2 SNEGSKA (reference sequence). The CDR3 nucleotides are TGCAGTGCTAGAGAGACAGGGGGCCCCTCATGGTATGGCTACACCTTC. It yields the protein CSARETGGPSWYGYTF.

In this sample, this clonotype turned up many times. The rearrangement uses TRBV28 and TRBJ1-2; 10 bases align to TRBD1. CDR3 size: 14 residues. V was clipped by 3 bases and J by 4 bases; unmatched bases: 2. Germline-derived CDR1 and CDR2 are MDHEN and SYDVKM. CDR3 bases: TGTGCCAGCAGTTTGGGACAGGGGACCTATGGCTACACCTTC. This sequence encodes CASSLGQGTYGYTF.

The V call is TRBV10-2, the J call TRBJ1-2, with 7 bases identical to TRBD1. The CDR3 length is 13 residues. V lost 6 bases to trimming and J lost 4 bases; unmatched junction nucleotides: 5. Germline V gene data show CDR1 as WSHSY and CDR2 as SAAADI. The CDR3 reads CASSHRGSYGYTF. The DNA for the CDR3 is TGCGCCAGCAGCCACAGGGGCTCCTATGGCTACACCTTC.

This sequence joins TRBV29-1 and TRBJ2-5; 8 bases are shared with TRBD2. This CDR3 has 15 residues. Germline lookup yields CDR1 SQVTM and CDR2 ANQGSEA. Trimming cost V 4 bases and J 0 bases; bases outside gene matches: 7. For the CDR3, the DNA is TGCAGCGTTGTAGGCACTAGCGGTTACCAAGAGACCCAGTACTTC. The encoded protein is CSVVGTSGYQETQYF.

This clonotype was detected only a few times. The J gene is TRBJ2-1, the V gene TRBV2; no reliable D call. The J call may be in error: the DNA end matches TRBJ2-7 better. The CDR3 length is 13 residues. Germline CDR1 and CDR2: SNHLY and FYNNEI. The CDR3 DNA reads TGTGCCAGCGGGTCGAACTTGGGGTACGAGCAGTACTTC. Amino acid sequence: CASGSNLGYEQYF.

This clonotype was counted between two and nine times. The gene calls are TRBV29-1 and TRBJ2-1; D is unclear. Germline V gene data show CDR1 as SQVTM and CDR2 as ANQGSEA. This CDR3 is 14 amino acids long. V lost 3 bases to trimming and J lost 2 bases, with 11 bases between them. The CDR3 region has the DNA TGCAGCGTTGAGGGCCCCGCAACCTACAATGAGCAGTTCTTC. Protein: CSVEGPATYNEQFF.

This clonotype turned up a few times. The rearrangement uses TRBV20-1 and TRBJ1-4; no definite D call. The CDR3 loop spans 14 amino acids. Germline values: CDR1 DFQATT, CDR2 SNEGSKA (reference sequence). V dropped 3 bases and J dropped 8 bases, with 16 bases sitting between them. CDR3: CSASRSEVGEKLFF. The CDR3, as DNA: TGCAGTGCTAGTCGGTCGGAGGTTGGGGAAAAACTGTTTTTT.

The chain combines TRBV20-1 with TRBJ1-2; maybe TRBD1 (5 bases). The CDR3 is made up of 13 amino acids. The V gene's germline CDR1 is DFQATT and CDR2 SNEGSKA (reference sequence). The CDR3 DNA reads as TGCAGGGGAAAAGACAGAAAAAACTATGGCTACACCTTC. This sequence encodes CRGKDRKNYGYTF.